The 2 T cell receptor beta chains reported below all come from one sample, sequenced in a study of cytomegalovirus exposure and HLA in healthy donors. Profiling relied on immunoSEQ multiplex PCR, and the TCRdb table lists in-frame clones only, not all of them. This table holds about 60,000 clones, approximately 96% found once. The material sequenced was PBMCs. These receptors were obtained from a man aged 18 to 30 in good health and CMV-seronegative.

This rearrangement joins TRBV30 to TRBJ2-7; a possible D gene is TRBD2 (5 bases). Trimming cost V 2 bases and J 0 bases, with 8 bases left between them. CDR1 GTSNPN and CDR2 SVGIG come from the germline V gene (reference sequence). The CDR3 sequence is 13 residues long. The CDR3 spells CAWSLGLSYEQYF. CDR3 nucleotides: TGTGCCTGGAGTCTTGGACTCTCCTACGAGCAGTACTTC.

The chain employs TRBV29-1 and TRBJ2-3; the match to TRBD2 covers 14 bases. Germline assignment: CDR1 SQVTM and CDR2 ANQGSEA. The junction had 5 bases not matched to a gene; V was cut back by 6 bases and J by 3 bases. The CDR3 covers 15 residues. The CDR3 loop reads CSVPRTSGRTDTQYF. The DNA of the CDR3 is TGCAGCGTCCCACGGACTAGCGGGAGGACAGATACGCAGTATTTT.